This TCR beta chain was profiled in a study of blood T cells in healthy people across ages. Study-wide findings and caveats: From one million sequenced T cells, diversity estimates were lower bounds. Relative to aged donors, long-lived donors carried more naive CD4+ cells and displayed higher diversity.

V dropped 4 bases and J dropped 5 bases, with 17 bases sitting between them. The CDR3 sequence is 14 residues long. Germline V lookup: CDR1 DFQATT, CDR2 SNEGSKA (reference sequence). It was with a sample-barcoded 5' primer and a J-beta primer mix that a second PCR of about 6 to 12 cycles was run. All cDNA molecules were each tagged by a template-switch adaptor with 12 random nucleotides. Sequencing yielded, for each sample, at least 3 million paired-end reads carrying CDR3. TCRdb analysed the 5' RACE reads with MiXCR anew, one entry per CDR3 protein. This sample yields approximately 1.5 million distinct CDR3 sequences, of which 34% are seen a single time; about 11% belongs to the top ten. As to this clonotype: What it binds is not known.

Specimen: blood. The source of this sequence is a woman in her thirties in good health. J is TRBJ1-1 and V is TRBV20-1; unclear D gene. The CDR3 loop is CSANNRGGLTEAFF. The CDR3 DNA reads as TGCAGTGCTAACAACCGGGGAGGTCTAACTGAAGCTTTCTTT.